This record covers a single T cell receptor (beta chain). The data belong to a study of blood T cell repertoires in COVID-19. Study at large: Donors in the United States, Italy and Spain gave samples during acute or convalescent COVID-19. The analysed material was cDNA or gDNA that came from T cells, B-cell-depleted T cells, or PBMCs.

Original analysis: Nucleated cell counts were estimated from reference gene primer amplification. Method: immunoSEQ multiplex PCR; TCRdb's copy keeps in-frame clones and lacks some. V and J calls and clone size follow that table, whereas D and trimming were derived from the DNA. The sample holds 14,000 or so clones; around three quarters are singletons and the top ten take approximately 9.7%. With 1 base removed from V and 7 bases from J, the gap between germline ends came to 11 bases. The CDR3 extends over 14 amino acids. Germline V gene lookup returns CDR1 LGHDT and CDR2 YNNKEL (reference sequence).

The receptor was isolated from a man between 65 and 85 years old with acute or convalescent COVID-19. Sequenced sample: peripheral blood. V and J are TRBV3-1 (or the pseudogene TRBV3-2) and TRBJ1-5; D is possibly TRBD1 (5 bases). The CDR3 DNA reads TGTGCCAGCAGCCAAGGTCAGGGTTGGCAGCCCCAGCATTTT. Residues: CASSQGQGWQPQHF.